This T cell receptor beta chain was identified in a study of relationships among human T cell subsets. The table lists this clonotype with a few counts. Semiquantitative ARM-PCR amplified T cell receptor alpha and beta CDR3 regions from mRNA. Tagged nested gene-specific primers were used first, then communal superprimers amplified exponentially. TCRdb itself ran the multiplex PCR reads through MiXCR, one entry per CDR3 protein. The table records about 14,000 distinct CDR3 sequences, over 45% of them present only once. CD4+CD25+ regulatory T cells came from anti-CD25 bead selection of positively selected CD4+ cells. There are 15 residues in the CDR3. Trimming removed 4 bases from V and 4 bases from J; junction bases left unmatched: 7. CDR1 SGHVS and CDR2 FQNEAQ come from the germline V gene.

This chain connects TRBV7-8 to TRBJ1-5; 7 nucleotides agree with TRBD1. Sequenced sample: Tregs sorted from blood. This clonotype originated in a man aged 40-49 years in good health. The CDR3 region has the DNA TGTGCCAGCAGCTCCTCCGGGACAGCTAATCAGCCCCAGCATTTT. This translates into CASSSSGTANQPQHF.